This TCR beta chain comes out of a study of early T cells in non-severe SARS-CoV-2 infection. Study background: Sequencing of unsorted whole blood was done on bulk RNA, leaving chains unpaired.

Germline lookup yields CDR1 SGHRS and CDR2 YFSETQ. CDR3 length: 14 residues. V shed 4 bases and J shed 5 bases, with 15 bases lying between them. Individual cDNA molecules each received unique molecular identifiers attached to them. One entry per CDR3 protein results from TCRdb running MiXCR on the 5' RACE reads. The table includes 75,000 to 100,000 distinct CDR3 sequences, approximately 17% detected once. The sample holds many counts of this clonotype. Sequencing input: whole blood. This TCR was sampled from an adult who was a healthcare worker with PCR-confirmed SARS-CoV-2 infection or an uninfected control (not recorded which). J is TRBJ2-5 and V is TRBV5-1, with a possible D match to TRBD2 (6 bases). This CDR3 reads CASSPVTSSETQYF. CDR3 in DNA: TGCGCCAGCAGCCCGGTGACTAGTTCCGAGACCCAGTACTTC.